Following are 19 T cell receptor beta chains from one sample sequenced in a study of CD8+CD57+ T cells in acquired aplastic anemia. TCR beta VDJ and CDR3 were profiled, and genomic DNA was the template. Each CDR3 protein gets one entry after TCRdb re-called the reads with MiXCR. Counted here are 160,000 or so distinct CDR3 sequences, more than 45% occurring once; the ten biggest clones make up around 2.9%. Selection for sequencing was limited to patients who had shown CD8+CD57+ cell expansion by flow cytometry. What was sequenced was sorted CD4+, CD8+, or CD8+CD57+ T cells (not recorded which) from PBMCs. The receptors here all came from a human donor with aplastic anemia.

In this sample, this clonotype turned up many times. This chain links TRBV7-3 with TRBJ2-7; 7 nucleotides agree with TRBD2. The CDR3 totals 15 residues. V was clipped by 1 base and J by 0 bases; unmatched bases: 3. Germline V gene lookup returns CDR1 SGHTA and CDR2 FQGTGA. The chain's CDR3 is CASSLMGGSSYEQYF. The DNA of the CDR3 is TGTGCCAGCAGCTTAATGGGCGGGAGCTCCTACGAGCAGTACTTC.

For the CDR3, the DNA is TGTGCCAGCTCCGACAGGGGGCGGAGTGGTGATGAGCAGTTCTTC. Its translation: CASSDRGRSGDEQFF. V gene TRBV27 combines with J gene TRBJ2-1, with 10 nucleotides matching TRBD1. The CDR3 covers 15 residues. V dropped 8 bases and J dropped 8; count of bases not matched to a gene: 12. Germline V CDR1 and CDR2: MNHEY, SMNVEV (reference sequence).

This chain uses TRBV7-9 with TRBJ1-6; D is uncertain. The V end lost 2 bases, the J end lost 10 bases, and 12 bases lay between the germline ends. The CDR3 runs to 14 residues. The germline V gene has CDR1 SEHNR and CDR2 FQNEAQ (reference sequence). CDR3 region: CASSLSGLGSPLHF. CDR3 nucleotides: TGTGCCAGCAGCTTAAGCGGTTTGGGATCACCCCTCCACTTT.

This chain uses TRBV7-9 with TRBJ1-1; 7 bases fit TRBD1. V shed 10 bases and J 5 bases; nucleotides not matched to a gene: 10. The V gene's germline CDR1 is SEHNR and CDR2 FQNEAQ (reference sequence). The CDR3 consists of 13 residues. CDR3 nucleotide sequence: TGTGCCATCACGACAGGGTATGGGACTGAAGCTTTCTTT. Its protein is CAITTGYGTEAFF.

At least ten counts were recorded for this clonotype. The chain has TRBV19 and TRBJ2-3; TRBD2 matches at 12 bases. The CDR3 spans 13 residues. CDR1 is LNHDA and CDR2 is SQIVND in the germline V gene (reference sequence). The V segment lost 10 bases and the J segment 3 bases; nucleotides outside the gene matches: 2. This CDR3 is CATGLAGTDTQYF. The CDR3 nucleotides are TGTGCCACTGGACTAGCGGGAACAGATACGCAGTATTTT. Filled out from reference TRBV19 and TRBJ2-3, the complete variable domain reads DGGITQSPKYLFRKEGQNVTLSCEQNLNHDAMYWYRQDPGQGLRLIYYSQIVNDFQKGDIAEGYSVSREKKESFPLTVTSAQKNPTAFYLCATGLAGTDTQYFGPGTRLTVL.

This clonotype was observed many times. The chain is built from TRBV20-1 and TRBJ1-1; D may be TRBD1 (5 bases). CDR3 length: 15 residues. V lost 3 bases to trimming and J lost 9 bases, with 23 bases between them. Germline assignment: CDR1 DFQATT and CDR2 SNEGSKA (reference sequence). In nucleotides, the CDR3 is TGCAGTGCTAGTAGGGGAGGTACGCAGGACCCCCAAGCTTTCTTT. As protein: CSASRGGTQDPQAFF.

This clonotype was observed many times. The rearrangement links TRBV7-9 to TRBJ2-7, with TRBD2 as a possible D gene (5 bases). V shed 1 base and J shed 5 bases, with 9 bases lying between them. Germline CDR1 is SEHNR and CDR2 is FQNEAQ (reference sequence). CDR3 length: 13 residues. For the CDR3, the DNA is TGTGCCAGCAGCTTAGGTTCGGGGAACGAGCAGTACTTC. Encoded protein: CASSLGSGNEQYF.

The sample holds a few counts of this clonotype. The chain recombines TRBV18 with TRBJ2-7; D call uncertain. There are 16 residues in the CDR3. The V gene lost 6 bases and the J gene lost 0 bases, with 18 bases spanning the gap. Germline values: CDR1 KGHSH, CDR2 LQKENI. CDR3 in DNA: TGTGCCAGCTCGCGGCGAAAGGGCATCAACTCCTACGAGCAGTACTTC. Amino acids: CASSRRKGINSYEQYF.

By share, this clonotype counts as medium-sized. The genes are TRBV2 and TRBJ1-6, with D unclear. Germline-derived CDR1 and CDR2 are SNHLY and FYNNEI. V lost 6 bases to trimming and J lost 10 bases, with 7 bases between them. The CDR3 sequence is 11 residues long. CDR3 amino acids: CASRGRSPLHF. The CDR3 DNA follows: TGTGCCAGCAGGGGGAGGTCACCCCTCCACTTT.

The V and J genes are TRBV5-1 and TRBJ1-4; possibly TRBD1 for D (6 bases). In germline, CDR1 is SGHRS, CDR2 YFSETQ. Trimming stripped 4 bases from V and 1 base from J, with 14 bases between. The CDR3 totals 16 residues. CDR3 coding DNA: TGCGCCAGCAGCGTACAGTCACAGGGAACTAATGAAAAACTGTTTTTT. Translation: CASSVQSQGTNEKLFF.

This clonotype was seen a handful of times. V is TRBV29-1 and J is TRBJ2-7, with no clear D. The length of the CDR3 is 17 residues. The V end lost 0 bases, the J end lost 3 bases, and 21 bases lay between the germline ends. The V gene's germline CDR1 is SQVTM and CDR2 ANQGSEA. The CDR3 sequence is CSVEEGRHGHSNYEQYF. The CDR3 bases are TGCAGCGTTGAAGAAGGACGTCATGGCCACTCCAACTACGAGCAGTACTTC.

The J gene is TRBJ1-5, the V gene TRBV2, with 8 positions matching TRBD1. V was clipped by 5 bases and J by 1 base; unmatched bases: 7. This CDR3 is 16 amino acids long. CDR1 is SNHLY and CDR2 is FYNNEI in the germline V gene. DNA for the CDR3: TGTGCCAGCAGTTATACAGGGGGTGGCAGCAATCAGCCCCAGCATTTT. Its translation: CASSYTGGGSNQPQHF.

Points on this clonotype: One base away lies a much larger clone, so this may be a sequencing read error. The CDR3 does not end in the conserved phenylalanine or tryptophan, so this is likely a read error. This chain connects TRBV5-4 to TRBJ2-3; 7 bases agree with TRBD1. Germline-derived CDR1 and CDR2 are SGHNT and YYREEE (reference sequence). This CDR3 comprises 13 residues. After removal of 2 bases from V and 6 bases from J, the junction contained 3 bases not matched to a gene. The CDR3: CASSFEGADTQYS. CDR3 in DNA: TGTGCCAGCAGCTTTGAGGGGGCGGATACGCAGTATTCT.

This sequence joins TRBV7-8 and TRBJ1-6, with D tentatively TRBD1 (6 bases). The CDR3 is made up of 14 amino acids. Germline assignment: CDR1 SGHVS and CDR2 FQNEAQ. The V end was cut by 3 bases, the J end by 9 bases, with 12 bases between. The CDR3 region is CASSFDRSGSPLHF. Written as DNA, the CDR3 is TGTGCCAGCAGCTTTGACAGGTCGGGTTCACCCCTCCACTTT.

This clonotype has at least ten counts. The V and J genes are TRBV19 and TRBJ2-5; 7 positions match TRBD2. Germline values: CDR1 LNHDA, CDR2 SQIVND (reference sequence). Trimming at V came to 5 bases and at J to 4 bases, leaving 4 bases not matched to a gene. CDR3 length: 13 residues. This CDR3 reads CASSRRERETQYF. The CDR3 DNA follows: TGTGCCAGTAGTCGGCGGGAGAGAGAGACCCAGTACTTC.

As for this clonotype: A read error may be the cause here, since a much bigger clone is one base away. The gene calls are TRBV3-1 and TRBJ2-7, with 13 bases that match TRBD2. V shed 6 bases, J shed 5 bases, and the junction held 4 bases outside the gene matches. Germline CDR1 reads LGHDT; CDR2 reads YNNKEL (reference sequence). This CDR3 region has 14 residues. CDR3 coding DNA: TGTGCCAGCAGACGGACTAGCGGGAGCCACGAGCAGTACTTC. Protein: CASRRTSGSHEQYF.

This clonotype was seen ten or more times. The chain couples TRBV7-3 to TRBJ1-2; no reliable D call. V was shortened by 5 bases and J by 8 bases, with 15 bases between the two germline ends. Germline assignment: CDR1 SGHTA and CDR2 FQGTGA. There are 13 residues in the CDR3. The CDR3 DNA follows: TGTGCCAGCAGCGGACCGAATGAATCGGGCTACACCTTC. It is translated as CASSGPNESGYTF.

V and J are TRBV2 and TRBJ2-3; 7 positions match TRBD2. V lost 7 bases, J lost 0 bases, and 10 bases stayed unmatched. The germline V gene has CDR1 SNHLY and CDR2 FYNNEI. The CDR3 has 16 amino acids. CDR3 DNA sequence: TGTGCCAGCACCCGAGGTGGGACTACCAGCACAGATACGCAGTATTTT. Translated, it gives CASTRGGTTSTDTQYF.

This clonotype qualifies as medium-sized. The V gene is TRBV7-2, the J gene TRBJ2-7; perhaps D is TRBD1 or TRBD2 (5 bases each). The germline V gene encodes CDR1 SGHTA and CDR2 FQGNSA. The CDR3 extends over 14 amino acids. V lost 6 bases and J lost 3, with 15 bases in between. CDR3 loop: CASSRRDGDYEQYF. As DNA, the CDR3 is TGTGCCAGCAGTCGACGGGACGGGGACTACGAGCAGTACTTC.